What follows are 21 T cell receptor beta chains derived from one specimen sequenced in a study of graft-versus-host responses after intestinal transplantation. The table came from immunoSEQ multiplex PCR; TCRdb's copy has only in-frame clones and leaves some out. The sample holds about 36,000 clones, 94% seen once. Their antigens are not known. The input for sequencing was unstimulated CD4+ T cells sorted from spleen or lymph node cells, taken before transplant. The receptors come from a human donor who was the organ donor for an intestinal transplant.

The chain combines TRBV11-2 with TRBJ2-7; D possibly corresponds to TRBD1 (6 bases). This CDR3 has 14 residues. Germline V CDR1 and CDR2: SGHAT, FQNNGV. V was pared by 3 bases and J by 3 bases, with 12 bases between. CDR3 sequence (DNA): TGTGCCAGCAGCTTGGGGGCGACCCACTACGAGCAGTACTTC. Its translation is CASSLGATHYEQYF.

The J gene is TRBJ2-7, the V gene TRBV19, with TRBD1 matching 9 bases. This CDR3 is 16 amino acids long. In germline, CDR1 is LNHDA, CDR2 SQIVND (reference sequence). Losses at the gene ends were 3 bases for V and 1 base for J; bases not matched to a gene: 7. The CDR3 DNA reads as TGTGCCAGTAGTATCGGGAACAGGGGGCGATCCTACGAGCAGTACTTC. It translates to CASSIGNRGRSYEQYF.

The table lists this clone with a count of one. This CDR3 is CAISDRGNEQYF. CDR3 sequence (DNA): TGTGCCATCAGTGATCGGGGCAACGAGCAGTACTTC. V and J are TRBV10-3 and TRBJ2-7, with D perhaps being TRBD1 or TRBD2 (5 bases each). The CDR3 loop spans 12 amino acids. Trimming stripped 3 bases from V and 5 bases from J, with 8 bases between. Germline values: CDR1 ENHRY, CDR2 SYGVKD.

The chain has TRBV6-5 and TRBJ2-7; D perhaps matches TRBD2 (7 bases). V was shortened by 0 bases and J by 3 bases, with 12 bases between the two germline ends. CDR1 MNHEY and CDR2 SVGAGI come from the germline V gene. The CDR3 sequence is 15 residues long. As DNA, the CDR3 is TGTGCCAGCAGTTACTCGGGGGGGCAGATCTACGAGCAGTACTTC. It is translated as CASSYSGGQIYEQYF.

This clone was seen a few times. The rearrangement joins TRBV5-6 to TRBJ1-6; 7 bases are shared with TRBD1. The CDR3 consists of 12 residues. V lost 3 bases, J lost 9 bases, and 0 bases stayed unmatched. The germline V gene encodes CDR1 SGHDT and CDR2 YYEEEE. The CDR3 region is CASSYRGSPLHF. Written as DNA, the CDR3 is TGTGCCAGCAGCTACAGGGGTTCACCCCTCCACTTT.

The CDR3 protein is CATSGDNSNQPQHF. The CDR3 DNA sequence: TGTGCCACCAGCGGGGATAATAGCAATCAGCCCCAGCATTTT. The J gene is TRBJ1-5, the V gene TRBV15; D gene unclear. Germline CDR1 and CDR2: LNHNV and YYDKDF (reference sequence). The V and J ends lost 5 bases and 0 bases respectively, with 8 bases between them. This CDR3 spans 14 amino acids.

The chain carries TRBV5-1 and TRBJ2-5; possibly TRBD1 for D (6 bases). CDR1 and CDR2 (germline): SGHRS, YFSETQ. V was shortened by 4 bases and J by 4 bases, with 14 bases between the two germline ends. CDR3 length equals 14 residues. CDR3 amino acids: CASSLRTAGETQYF. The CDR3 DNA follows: TGCGCCAGCAGCCTGCGGACAGCTGGAGAGACCCAGTACTTC. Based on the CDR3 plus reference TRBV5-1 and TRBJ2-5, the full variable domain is KAGVTQTPRYLIKTRGQQVTLSCSPISGHRSVSWYQQTPGQGLQFLFEYFSETQRNKGNFPGRFSGRQFSNSRSEMNVSTLELGDSALYLCASSLRTAGETQYFGPGTRLLVL.

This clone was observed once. The CDR3 is CASSVAGGRTDTQYF. CDR3 nucleotide sequence: TGTGCCAGCAGCGTAGCTGGGGGACGCACAGATACGCAGTATTTT. The chain links TRBV9 to TRBJ2-3, with D possibly called TRBD1 or TRBD2 (5 bases each). Germline V gene sequence: CDR1 SGDLS, CDR2 YYNGEE. V lost 0 bases and J lost 1, with 9 bases in between. This CDR3 is built from 15 residues. Complete variable domain (other parts from reference TRBV9 and TRBJ2-3): DSGVTQTPKHLITATGQRVTLRCSPRSGDLSVYWYQQSLDQGLQFLIQYYNGEERAKGNILERFSAQQFPDLHSELNLSSLELGDSALYFCASSVAGGRTDTQYFGPGTRLTVL.

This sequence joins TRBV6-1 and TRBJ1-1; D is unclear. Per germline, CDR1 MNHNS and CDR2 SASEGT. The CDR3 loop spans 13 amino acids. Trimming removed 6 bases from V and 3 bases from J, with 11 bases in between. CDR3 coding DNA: TGTGCCAGCAGGGCTACTGTAGACACTGAAGCTTTCTTT. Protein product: CASRATVDTEAFF.

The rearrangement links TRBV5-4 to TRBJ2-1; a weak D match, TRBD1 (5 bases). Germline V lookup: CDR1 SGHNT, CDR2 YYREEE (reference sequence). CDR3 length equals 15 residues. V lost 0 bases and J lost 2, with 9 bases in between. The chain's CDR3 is CASSLDGRAYNEQFF. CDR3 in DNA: TGTGCCAGCAGCTTGGATGGCAGGGCCTACAATGAGCAGTTCTTC.

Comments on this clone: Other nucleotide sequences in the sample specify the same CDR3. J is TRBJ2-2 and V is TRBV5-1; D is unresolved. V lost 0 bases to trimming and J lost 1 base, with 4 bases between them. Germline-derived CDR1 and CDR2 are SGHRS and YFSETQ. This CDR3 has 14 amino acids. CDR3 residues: CASSLGRNTGELFF. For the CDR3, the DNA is TGCGCCAGCAGCTTGGGCAGGAACACCGGGGAGCTGTTTTTT.

The CDR3 nucleotides read TGTGCCAGCAGTTTCGGGACAGGGGTATCCGAGCAGTACTTC. Its protein is CASSFGTGVSEQYF. The chain carries TRBV28 and TRBJ2-7, with 10 positions matching TRBD1. The germline gives CDR1 MDHEN, CDR2 SYDVKM. V shed 3 bases and J 6 bases; nucleotides not matched to a gene: 5. CDR3 length equals 14 residues.

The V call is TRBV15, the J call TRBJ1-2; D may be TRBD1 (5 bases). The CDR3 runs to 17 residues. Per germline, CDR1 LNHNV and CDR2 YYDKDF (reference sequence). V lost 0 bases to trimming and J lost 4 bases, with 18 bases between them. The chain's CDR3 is CATSRDSGGVKGYGYTF. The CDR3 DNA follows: TGTGCCACCAGCAGAGATTCGGGAGGGGTTAAGGGCTATGGCTACACCTTC.

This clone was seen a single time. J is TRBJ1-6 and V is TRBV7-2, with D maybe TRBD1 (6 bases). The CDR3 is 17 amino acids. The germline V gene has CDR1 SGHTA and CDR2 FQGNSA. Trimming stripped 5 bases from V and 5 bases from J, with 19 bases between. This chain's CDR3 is CASSPTSRGSDNSPLHF. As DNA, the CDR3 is TGTGCCAGCAGCCCCACCAGCAGGGGTTCAGATAATTCACCCCTCCACTTT.

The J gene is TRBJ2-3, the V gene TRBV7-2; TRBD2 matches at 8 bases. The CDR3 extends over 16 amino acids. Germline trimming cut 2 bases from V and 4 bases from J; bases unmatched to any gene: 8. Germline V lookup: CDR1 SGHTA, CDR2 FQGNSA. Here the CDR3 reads CASSLIAGGLADTQYF. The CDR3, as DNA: TGTGCCAGCAGCTTAATCGCGGGGGGTCTCGCAGATACGCAGTATTTT.

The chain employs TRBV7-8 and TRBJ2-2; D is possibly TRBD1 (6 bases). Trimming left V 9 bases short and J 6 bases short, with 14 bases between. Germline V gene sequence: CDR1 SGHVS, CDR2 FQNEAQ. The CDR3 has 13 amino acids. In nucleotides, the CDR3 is TGTGCCAGTGGGAACAGGGTAGCCGGGGAGCTGTTTTTT. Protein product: CASGNRVAGELFF.

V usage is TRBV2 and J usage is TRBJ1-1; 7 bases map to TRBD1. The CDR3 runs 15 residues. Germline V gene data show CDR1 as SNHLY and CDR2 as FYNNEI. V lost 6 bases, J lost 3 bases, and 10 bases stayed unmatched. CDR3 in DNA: TGTGCCAGCAGAAACAGGGGCCTGGGGTACACTGAAGCTTTCTTT. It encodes CASRNRGLGYTEAFF.

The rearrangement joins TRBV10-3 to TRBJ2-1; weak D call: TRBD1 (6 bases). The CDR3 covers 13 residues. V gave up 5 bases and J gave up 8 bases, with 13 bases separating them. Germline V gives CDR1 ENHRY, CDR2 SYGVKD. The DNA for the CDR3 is TGTGCCATCAGTTGGGGGCGGGTGGATGAGCAGTTCTTC. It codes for CAISWGRVDEQFF.

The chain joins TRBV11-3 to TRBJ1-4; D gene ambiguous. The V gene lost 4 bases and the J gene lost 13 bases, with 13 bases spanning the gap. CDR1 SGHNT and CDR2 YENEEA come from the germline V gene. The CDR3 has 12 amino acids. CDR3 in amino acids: CASSSRSRRLFF. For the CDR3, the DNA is TGTGCCAGCAGCTCCCGGTCCCGTCGACTGTTTTTT.

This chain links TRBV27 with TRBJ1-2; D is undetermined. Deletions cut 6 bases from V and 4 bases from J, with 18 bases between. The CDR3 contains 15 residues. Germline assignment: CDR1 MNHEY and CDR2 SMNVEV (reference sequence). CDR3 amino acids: CASRPRLEMGYGYTF. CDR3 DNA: TGTGCCAGCAGACCCCGACTCGAGATGGGCTATGGCTACACCTTC.

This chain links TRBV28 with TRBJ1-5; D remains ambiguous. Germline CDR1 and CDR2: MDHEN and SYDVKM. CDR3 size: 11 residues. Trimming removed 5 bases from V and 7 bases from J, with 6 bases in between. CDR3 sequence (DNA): TGTGCCAGCAGTAGGTCCCAGCCCCAGCATTTT. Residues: CASSRSQPQHF.